A selection of T cell receptor beta chains follows, all from one sample in a study of shared clonotypes between healthy human individuals. Produced via immunoSEQ multiplex PCR; TCRdb's table is partial and in-frame only. The sample has millions of clones; approximately 94% are singletons. The sample was naive CD8+ T cells from PBMCs. Every receptor here comes from a man aged 18-30 years in good health. Some clones in this sample may be carry-over from other donors' samples. Each CDR3 is given with its conserved first and last residue. Each record gives: J gene, V gene, D gene, clone size, CDR3 protein, CDR3 DNA. A D gene is named only where the DNA matches it firmly. Size is omitted from some rows. Given values are once, few, many or a class for expanded clones.

J: TRBJ2-2
V: TRBV4-2
D: -
size: -
CDR3: CASSHPDLAQNTGELFF
DNA: TGTGCCAGCAGCCACCCCGACCTAGCGCAGAACACCGGGGAGCTGTTTTTT

J: TRBJ2-2
V: TRBV15
D: -
size: -
CDR3: CATSSPWGAGELFF
DNA: TGTGCCACCAGCAGTCCTTGGGGGGCCGGGGAGCTGTTTTTT

J: TRBJ1-1
V: TRBV21-1
D: -
size: -
CDR3: CASSRGGPKRNTEAFF
DNA: TGTGCCAGCAGCAGGGGGGGGCCCAAACGGAACACTGAAGCTTTCTTT

J: TRBJ1-1
V: TRBV6-5
D: -
size: -
CDR3: CASSYLGGLLPEAFF
DNA: TGTGCCAGCAGTTACCTCGGGGGACTCTTACCTGAAGCTTTCTTT

J: TRBJ2-7
V: TRBV4-1
D: TRBD1
size: -
CDR3: CASSQLEMGQGASYEQYF
DNA: TGCGCCAGCAGCCAACTTGAAATGGGACAGGGGGCCTCCTACGAGCAGTACTTC

J: TRBJ2-3
V: TRBV7-9
D: TRBD2
size: -
CDR3: CASSFRLAGGGDTQYF
DNA: TGTGCCAGCAGCTTTCGACTAGCGGGAGGTGGGGATACGCAGTATTTT

J: TRBJ2-1
V: TRBV7-9
D: -
size: once
CDR3: CASSTRAGSYNEQFF
DNA: TGTGCCAGCAGCACGAGGGCGGGGTCCTACAATGAGCAGTTCTTC

J: TRBJ2-1
V: TRBV28
D: -
size: once
CDR3: CASRSGIGLNEQFF
DNA: TGTGCCAGCAGGTCGGGGATAGGTTTGAATGAGCAGTTCTTC

J: TRBJ2-7
V: TRBV13
D: -
size: -
CDR3: CASSNSGLEQYF
DNA: TGTGCCAGCAGTAATAGTGGACTTGAGCAGTACTTC

J: TRBJ2-5
V: TRBV6-1
D: TRBD2
size: -
CDR3: CASIRIAGTQETQYF
DNA: TGTGCCAGCATTAGAATAGCGGGGACTCAAGAGACCCAGTACTTC

J: TRBJ2-1
V: TRBV27
D: TRBD1
size: -
CDR3: CASSLGQGSYNEQFF
DNA: TGTGCCAGCAGTTTGGGACAGGGCTCCTACAATGAGCAGTTCTTC

J: TRBJ2-7
V: TRBV6-1
D: TRBD1
size: -
CDR3: CASSGPTGLSYEQYF
DNA: TGTGCCAGCAGTGGGCCGACAGGGCTCTCCTACGAGCAGTACTTC

J: TRBJ1-5
V: TRBV27
D: -
size: -
CDR3: CASSSDSHQPQHF
DNA: TGTGCCAGCAGTTCGGACAGTCATCAGCCCCAGCATTTT

J: TRBJ2-3
V: TRBV11-2
D: -
size: -
CDR3: CASSSTRDSTSFDTQYF
DNA: TGTGCCAGCAGCTCCACCCGGGACTCAACTTCCTTCGATACGCAGTATTTT

J: TRBJ2-7
V: TRBV7-9
D: -
size: once
CDR3: CASTRFELGGGTYEQYF
DNA: TGTGCCAGCACCAGGTTCGAACTAGGGGGCGGGACCTACGAGCAGTACTTC

J: TRBJ2-5
V: TRBV4-2
D: TRBD2
size: once
CDR3: CASSQDWVSGSVEETQYF
DNA: TGTGCCAGCAGCCAAGATTGGGTTAGCGGGAGCGTCGAGGAGACCCAGTACTTC

J: TRBJ1-2
V: TRBV7-2
D: -
size: -
CDR3: CASSLSDPREDGYTF
DNA: TGTGCCAGCAGCTTATCGGACCCCCGGGAGGATGGCTACACCTTC

J: TRBJ1-4
V: TRBV2
D: TRBD1
size: -
CDR3: CASSVMGQAPTMGKLFF
DNA: TGTGCCAGCAGTGTAATGGGACAGGCCCCGACTATGGGAAAACTGTTTTTT

J: TRBJ1-1
V: TRBV10-3
D: -
size: -
CDR3: CAIRDSGPNTEAFF
DNA: TGTGCCATCAGAGACTCCGGACCGAACACTGAAGCTTTCTTT

J: TRBJ1-1
V: TRBV27
D: -
size: once
CDR3: CASRTMNTEAFF
DNA: TGTGCCAGCAGAACCATGAACACTGAAGCTTTCTTT

J: TRBJ2-3
V: TRBV27
D: -
size: -
CDR3: CASSPSGDSYTQYF
DNA: TGTGCCAGCAGTCCGAGCGGAGATTCTTATACGCAGTATTTT

J: TRBJ2-1
V: TRBV27
D: -
size: -
CDR3: CASSFSRYNEQFF
DNA: TGTGCCAGCAGTTTCTCAAGATACAATGAGCAGTTCTTC

J: TRBJ1-1
V: TRBV4-2
D: -
size: -
CDR3: CASSQDGLGAGTEAFF
DNA: TGTGCCAGCAGCCAAGACGGCTTGGGCGCCGGCACTGAAGCTTTCTTT

J: TRBJ1-1
V: TRBV28
D: -
size: -
CDR3: CASSPSGRTEAFF
DNA: TGTGCCAGCAGCCCGTCGGGGAGGACTGAAGCTTTCTTT

J: TRBJ2-1
V: TRBV28
D: TRBD2
size: -
CDR3: CASSHTRLAIDNEQFF
DNA: TGTGCCAGCAGCCATACCCGACTAGCGATTGACAATGAGCAGTTCTTC

J: TRBJ2-3
V: TRBV29-1
D: TRBD2
size: once
CDR3: CSVEGSRAGGDTQYF
DNA: TGCAGCGTTGAAGGCTCGCGAGCGGGAGGGGATACGCAGTATTTT

J: TRBJ1-1
V: TRBV28
D: TRBD1
size: -
CDR3: CASSQRQGAYPEAFF
DNA: TGTGCCAGCAGCCAAAGACAGGGGGCGTACCCTGAAGCTTTCTTT

J: TRBJ1-1
V: TRBV30
D: -
size: -
CDR3: CAWQGSTEAFF
DNA: TGTGCCTGGCAGGGGAGCACTGAAGCTTTCTTT

J: TRBJ1-2
V: TRBV27
D: -
size: -
CDR3: CASSYRNRGGYTF
DNA: TGTGCCAGCAGTTACCGAAACCGAGGGGGCTACACCTTC

J: TRBJ2-2
V: TRBV28
D: -
size: -
CDR3: CASSPGIGINRELFF
DNA: TGTGCCAGCAGCCCGGGGATAGGAATAAACCGGGAGCTGTTTTTT

J: TRBJ2-3
V: TRBV9
D: TRBD2
size: -
CDR3: CASSPSSGGRDTQYF
DNA: TGTGCCAGCAGCCCAAGTAGCGGGGGACGGGATACGCAGTATTTT

J: TRBJ1-1
V: TRBV7-9
D: -
size: -
CDR3: CASSPRPGQPNTEAFF
DNA: TGTGCCAGCAGCCCCAGACCCGGACAGCCGAACACTGAAGCTTTCTTT

J: TRBJ2-7
V: TRBV10-3
D: TRBD2
size: -
CDR3: CAISRTSGKEVYEQYF
DNA: TGTGCCATCAGCAGGACTAGCGGGAAGGAGGTGTACGAGCAGTACTTC

J: TRBJ2-5
V: TRBV2
D: -
size: -
CDR3: CASRATRETQYF
DNA: TGTGCCAGCAGGGCTACTCGGGAGACCCAGTACTTC

J: TRBJ2-5
V: TRBV18
D: TRBD1
size: -
CDR3: CASSADRGWQETQYF
DNA: TGTGCCAGCTCAGCAGACAGGGGTTGGCAAGAGACCCAGTACTTC

J: TRBJ2-5
V: TRBV4-2
D: -
size: -
CDR3: CASSQESARETQYF
DNA: TGTGCCAGCAGCCAAGAATCGGCACGGGAGACCCAGTACTTC

J: TRBJ2-7
V: TRBV4-2
D: -
size: once
CDR3: CASSQETPGTYEQYF
DNA: TGTGCCAGCAGCCAAGAGACGCCAGGGACCTACGAGCAGTACTTC

J: TRBJ2-3
V: TRBV4-3
D: TRBD1
size: -
CDR3: CASSQAHRGQSDTQYF
DNA: TGCGCCAGCAGCCAAGCCCACAGGGGGCAGTCAGATACGCAGTATTTT

J: TRBJ2-1
V: TRBV5-1
D: -
size: -
CDR3: CASSSHRSSYNEQFF
DNA: TGCGCCAGCAGCTCCCACAGGAGCTCCTACAATGAGCAGTTCTTC

J: TRBJ1-5
V: TRBV30
D: -
size: -
CDR3: CAWNTGDNRNQPQHF
DNA: TGTGCCTGGAATACCGGGGACAACCGCAATCAGCCCCAGCATTTT

J: TRBJ2-5
V: TRBV5-4
D: -
size: once
CDR3: CASSFGSQETQYF
DNA: TGTGCCAGCAGCTTCGGATCGCAAGAGACCCAGTACTTC

J: TRBJ1-4
V: TRBV7-8
D: -
size: -
CDR3: CASSPRGTTTNEKLFF
DNA: TGTGCCAGCAGCCCGAGGGGGACGACAACTAATGAAAAACTGTTTTTT

J: TRBJ2-7
V: TRBV4-1
D: TRBD2
size: -
CDR3: CASSPEGREWSYEQYF
DNA: TGCGCCAGCAGCCCGGAGGGGCGGGAGTGGTCCTACGAGCAGTACTTC

J: TRBJ2-1
V: TRBV27
D: -
size: -
CDR3: CASSYPDFRSYNEQFF
DNA: TGTGCCAGCAGTTATCCGGACTTTCGATCCTACAATGAGCAGTTCTTC

J: TRBJ2-7
V: TRBV9
D: TRBD1
size: -
CDR3: CASNQGQGGHEQYF
DNA: TGTGCCAGCAACCAGGGACAGGGAGGCCACGAGCAGTACTTC

J: TRBJ1-1
V: TRBV5-1
D: -
size: -
CDR3: CASSLARQLNTEAFF
DNA: TGCGCCAGCAGCTTGGCGAGACAGTTGAACACTGAAGCTTTCTTT

J: TRBJ1-5
V: TRBV11-2
D: -
size: -
CDR3: CASSLGQSNQPQHF
DNA: TGTGCCAGCAGCTTAGGGCAGTCCAATCAGCCCCAGCATTTT

J: TRBJ2-7
V: TRBV7-3
D: -
size: -
CDR3: CASSLGPADEQYF
DNA: TGTGCCAGCAGCTTAGGGCCAGCGGACGAGCAGTACTTC

J: TRBJ2-1
V: TRBV18
D: -
size: -
CDR3: CASSTVDSAYNEQFF
DNA: TGTGCCAGCTCCACCGTGGATAGCGCTTACAATGAGCAGTTCTTC